Listed below are T cell receptor beta chains from one sample, sequenced in a study of CD8 T cells in Susac syndrome. TCRdb recomputed calls from the immunoSEQ multiplex PCR reads with MiXCR, one row per CDR3 protein. The data show about 190,000 distinct CDR3 sequences, nearly 97% seen once. The sequenced material came from CD4+ T cells from PBMCs. These receptors were collected from a human donor with Susac syndrome. The CDR3 runs from the conserved cysteine through the conserved F or W. D genes are given only for firm matches. Only part of the rows carry a size: once, few, many, or a class if the clone is expanded.

clone size	V gene	D gene	J gene	CDR3 protein	CDR3 DNA
-	TRBV2	-	TRBJ2-7	CASKTDSYEQYF	TGTGCCAGCAAGACAGACTCCTACGAGCAGTACTTC
-	TRBV7-2	TRBD1	TRBJ2-3	CASSPGQGADTQYF	TGTGCCAGCAGCCCGGGACAGGGTGCAGATACGCAGTATTTT
-	TRBV5-1	TRBD1	TRBJ1-2	CASSQSQGYGYTF	TGCGCCAGCAGCCAATCACAGGGGTATGGCTACACCTTC
-	TRBV7-2	-	TRBJ2-5	CASSLAGTIETQYF	TGTGCCAGCAGCTTAGCGGGGACAATCGAGACCCAGTACTTC
-	TRBV7-9	-	TRBJ2-4	CASTSENAAKNIQYF	TGTGCCAGCACCTCTGAGAACGCGGCCAAAAACATTCAGTACTTC
-	TRBV5-5	-	TRBJ2-2	CASSLVIVGELFF	TGTGCCAGCAGCTTGGTTATTGTCGGGGAGCTGTTTTTT
-	TRBV30	-	TRBJ1-6	CAWTALQGGNSPLHF	TGTGCCTGGACCGCACTACAGGGTGGAAATTCACCCCTCCACTTT
-	TRBV7-8	TRBD1	TRBJ1-6	CASSARRQGYNSPLHF	TGTGCCAGCAGCGCCCGTAGACAGGGGTATAATTCACCCCTCCACTTT
-	TRBV5-4	-	TRBJ2-2	CASSLGRTVSTGELFF	TGTGCCAGCAGCTTGGGACGCACCGTATCGACCGGGGAGCTGTTTTTT
-	TRBV20-1	-	TRBJ2-7	CSARVQGGVYEQYF	TGCAGTGCTAGAGTACAGGGCGGTGTTTACGAGCAGTACTTC
-	TRBV6-5	-	TRBJ2-7	CASRYRAAYEQYF	TGTGCCAGCAGGTATAGGGCCGCCTACGAGCAGTACTTC
-	TRBV12-3/TRBV12-4	-	TRBJ2-6	CASSPSRGTDFSGANVLTF	TGTGCCAGCAGCCCCTCCCGCGGGACAGATTTCTCTGGGGCCAACGTCCTGACTTTC
once	TRBV5-4	-	TRBJ2-5	CASSLAGVGQETQYF	TGTGCCAGCAGCTTGGCGGGGGTGGGCCAAGAGACCCAGTACTTC
-	TRBV27	-	TRBJ2-7	CASSLTAISYEQYF	TGTGCCAGCAGTTTAACAGCAATCTCCTACGAGCAGTACTTC
-	TRBV3-1	-	TRBJ2-7	CASSQWEWGYEQYF	TGTGCCAGCAGCCAATGGGAATGGGGGTACGAGCAGTACTTC
-	TRBV3-1	TRBD2	TRBJ2-7	CASSPRVAGGYEQYF	TGTGCCAGCAGCCCCCGTGTAGCGGGGGGTTACGAGCAGTACTTC
-	TRBV5-1	TRBD1	TRBJ1-2	CASSSGTGNYGYTF	TGTGCCAGCAGCTCAGGGACAGGGAACTATGGCTACACCTTC
-	TRBV24-1	-	TRBJ2-1	CATSDPGRYNEQFF	TGTGCCACCAGTGATCCAGGGAGATACAATGAGCAGTTCTTC
-	TRBV5-6	TRBD2	TRBJ2-5	CASSLIPGGPIQETQYF	TGTGCCAGCAGCTTAATCCCGGGGGGACCGATTCAAGAGACCCAGTACTTC
-	TRBV12-3/TRBV12-4	-	TRBJ1-1	CASSLVMNTEAFF	TGTGCCAGCAGTTTGGTTATGAACACTGAAGCTTTCTTT
-	TRBV29-1	-	TRBJ2-2	CSGVTGRANTGELFF	TGCAGCGGTGTGACTGGGCGGGCGAACACCGGGGAGCTGTTTTTT
-	TRBV20-1	-	TRBJ2-5	CSASGGETQYF	TGCAGTGCTAGTGGGGGAGAGACCCAGTACTTC
-	TRBV10-3	-	TRBJ1-2	CAISEGAREDGYTF	TGTGCCATCAGTGAAGGGGCGCGGGAAGATGGCTACACCTTC
-	TRBV29-1	-	TRBJ2-7	CSVAKTQLLTYEQYF	TGCAGCGTTGCGAAGACTCAGTTACTTACCTACGAGCAGTACTTC
once	TRBV28	TRBD1	TRBJ2-7	CASRSRDRAYEQYF	TGTGCCAGCAGGTCAAGGGACAGGGCTTACGAGCAGTACTTC
few	TRBV6-6	-	TRBJ2-7	CASGKQKPSSYEQYF	TGTGCCAGCGGCAAACAGAAACCGAGCTCCTACGAGCAGTACTTC
-	TRBV28	-	TRBJ2-7	CASSLSDTLWPEQYF	TGTGCCAGCAGTTTATCGGACACCTTGTGGCCTGAGCAGTACTTC
-	TRBV10-3	-	TRBJ2-1	CAISTGLDDEQFF	TGTGCCATCAGTACAGGACTGGACGATGAGCAGTTCTTC
once	TRBV20-1	-	TRBJ2-6	CSARDPRAGANVLTF	TGCAGTGCTAGAGACCCCAGGGCTGGGGCCAACGTCCTGACTTTC
-	TRBV30	-	TRBJ1-2	CAWSGTTGFYGYTF	TGTGCCTGGAGTGGAACAACGGGGTTCTATGGCTACACCTTC
-	TRBV5-1	TRBD1	TRBJ1-5	CASRPTGGFSQPQHF	TGCGCCAGCAGGCCCACAGGGGGGTTCAGTCAGCCCCAGCATTTT
-	TRBV5-4	-	TRBJ2-1	CASSLPSAYNEQFF	TGTGCCAGCAGCTTACCCTCCGCCTACAATGAGCAGTTCTTC
-	TRBV7-2	-	TRBJ2-1	CASSSPGLYNEQFF	TGTGCCAGCAGTTCTCCGGGACTTTACAATGAGCAGTTCTTC
-	TRBV29-1	-	TRBJ2-2	CSVVAVDTGELFF	TGCAGCGTTGTCGCGGTCGACACCGGGGAGCTGTTTTTT
-	TRBV30	-	TRBJ1-1	CAWSEGRPNTEAFF	TGTGCCTGGAGTGAGGGACGGCCGAACACTGAAGCTTTCTTT
once	TRBV6-2/TRBV6-3	-	TRBJ2-7	CASSTTKYPGYEQYF	TGTGCCAGCTCAACCACGAAGTATCCAGGATACGAGCAGTACTTC